This T cell receptor beta chain appears in the sequencing data of a study of early T cells in non-severe SARS-CoV-2 infection. General study findings and limits: Reliance on VDJdb matching favored anti-spike CD8 responses; private and CD4 specificities were missed.

Individual cDNA molecules each received unique molecular identifiers attached to them. MiXCR, applied by TCRdb to the 5' RACE reads, yields one record per CDR3 protein. The repertoire holds roughly 68,000 distinct CDR3 sequences, with over 4.5% as singletons. This clonotype has a handful of counts. Its antigen is still unknown. Germline V lookup: CDR1 GTSNPN, CDR2 SVGIG (reference sequence). The CDR3 is 15 amino acids. V was trimmed by 0 bases and J by 0 bases, leaving 11 bases between them. V and J are TRBV30 and TRBJ1-2, with D hard to call. Sequenced material: whole blood. The clonotype originates from an adult who was a healthcare worker with PCR-confirmed SARS-CoV-2 infection or an uninfected control (not recorded which). Written as DNA, the CDR3 is TGTGCCTGGAGTGTACTTGGCAGAACTAACTATGGCTACACCTTC. It encodes CAWSVLGRTNYGYTF.